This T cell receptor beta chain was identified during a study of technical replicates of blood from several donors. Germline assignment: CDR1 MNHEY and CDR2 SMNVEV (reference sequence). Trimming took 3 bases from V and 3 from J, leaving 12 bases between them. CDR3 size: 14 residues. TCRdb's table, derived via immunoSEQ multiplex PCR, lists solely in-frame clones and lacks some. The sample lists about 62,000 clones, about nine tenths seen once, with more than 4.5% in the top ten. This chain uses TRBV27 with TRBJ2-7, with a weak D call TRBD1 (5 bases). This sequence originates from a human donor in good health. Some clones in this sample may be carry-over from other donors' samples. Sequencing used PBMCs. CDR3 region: CASSFGQGSYEQYF. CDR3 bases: TGTGCCAGCAGTTTTGGGCAGGGAAGCTACGAGCAGTACTTC.